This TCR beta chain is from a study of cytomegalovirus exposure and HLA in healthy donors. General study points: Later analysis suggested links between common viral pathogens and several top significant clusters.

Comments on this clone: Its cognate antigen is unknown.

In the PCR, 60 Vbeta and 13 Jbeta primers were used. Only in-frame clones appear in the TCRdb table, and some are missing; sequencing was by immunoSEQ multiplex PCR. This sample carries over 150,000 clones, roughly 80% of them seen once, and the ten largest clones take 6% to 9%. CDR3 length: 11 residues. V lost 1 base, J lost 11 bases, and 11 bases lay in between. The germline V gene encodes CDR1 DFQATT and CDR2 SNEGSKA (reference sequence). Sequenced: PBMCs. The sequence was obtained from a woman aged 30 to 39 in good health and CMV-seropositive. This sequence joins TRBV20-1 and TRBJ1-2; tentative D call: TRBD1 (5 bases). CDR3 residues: CSARAGGTYTF. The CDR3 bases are TGCAGTGCTAGAGCGGGGGGAACGTACACCTTC.